A single sample is the source of the 32 T cell receptor beta chains below, sequenced in a study of T cells in Graves' hyperthyroidism and ophthalmopathy. TCR beta CDR3 sequences were amplified from RNA transcripts. In the first-round RT-PCR of the TCR CDR3, the HTBI primer set was used. TCRdb analysed the multiplex PCR reads with MiXCR anew, one entry per CDR3 protein. The profile shows roughly 400,000 distinct CDR3 sequences, around 25% of them singletons. What was sequenced was blood. The receptors shown here come from a man aged 45-65 years with Graves' hyperthyroidism.

The CDR3 sequence: CAWSVLPGGAYNEQFF. Written as DNA, the CDR3 is TGTGCCTGGAGTGTACTTCCCGGGGGCGCCTACAATGAGCAGTTCTTC. The chain is built from TRBV30 and TRBJ2-1, with D perhaps assigned TRBD1 or TRBD2 (6 bases each). The germline gives CDR1 GTSNPN, CDR2 SVGIG (reference sequence). Trimming left V 0 bases short and J 2 bases short, with 14 bases between. This CDR3 comprises 16 residues.

This chain joins TRBV6-1 and TRBJ2-3, with TRBD2 matching over 7 bases. Trimming cost V 2 bases and J 4 bases; bases outside gene matches: 9. Germline CDR1 and CDR2: MNHNS and SASEGT. CDR3 length: 16 amino acids. This chain's CDR3 is CASSEFGGWMADTQYF. CDR3 coding DNA: TGTGCCAGCAGTGAATTCGGGGGGTGGATGGCAGATACGCAGTATTTT.

The CDR3 nucleotides read TGTGCCAGCAACCTAGCGGGAACCACAGATACGCAGTATTTT. Its translation is CASNLAGTTDTQYF. The chain carries TRBV6-1 and TRBJ2-3; 9 positions match TRBD2. In germline, CDR1 is MNHNS, CDR2 SASEGT. Germline trimming cut 7 bases from V and 2 bases from J; bases unmatched to any gene: 4. The CDR3 extends over 14 amino acids.

This clonotype was picked up many times. V is TRBV20-1 and J is TRBJ2-1, with 10 bases that match TRBD2. Per germline, CDR1 DFQATT and CDR2 SNEGSKA (reference sequence). This CDR3 contains 15 residues. Germline trimming cut 0 bases from V and 8 bases from J; bases unmatched to any gene: 7. CDR3 loop: CSARDPKREGDEQFF. In DNA form, the CDR3 reads TGCAGTGCTAGAGATCCCAAGCGGGAGGGCGATGAGCAGTTCTTC.

The chain is built from TRBV28 and TRBJ2-2; D is tentatively TRBD1 or TRBD2 (6 bases each). Trimming left V 6 bases short and J 4 bases short, with 18 bases between. CDR1 is MDHEN and CDR2 is SYDVKM in the germline V gene. The CDR3 contains 16 residues. The CDR3 nucleotides are TGTGCCAGCAGAGCCTCCAGGGGACTTGGCACCGGGGAGCTGTTTTTT. It encodes CASRASRGLGTGELFF.

Ten or more counts support this clonotype. This sequence joins TRBV2 and TRBJ1-1; TRBD1 might be the D (6 bases). There are 14 residues in the CDR3. The ends were cut back, 6 bases at V and 3 bases at J, with 14 bases in the middle. Germline V gene sequence: CDR1 SNHLY, CDR2 FYNNEI. The CDR3 spells CASSGRGDHTEAFF. The CDR3 DNA reads as TGTGCCAGCAGCGGGAGGGGGGATCACACTGAAGCTTTCTTT.

A note on this clonotype: The junction and the germline gene differ at one end; a read error may be behind it. The V call is TRBV7-6, the J call TRBJ2-3, with 10 bases identical to TRBD2. In germline, CDR1 is SGHVS, CDR2 FNYEAQ. This CDR3 region has 15 residues. CDR3 in amino acids: CASSRTSGVADTLYF. The DNA of the CDR3 is TGTGCCAGCAGCAGAACTAGCGGGGTGGCAGATACGCTGTATTTT.

The chain links TRBV10-3 to TRBJ2-7; 7 bases match TRBD1. From germline, CDR1 is ENHRY and CDR2 SYGVKD. V was clipped by 6 bases and J by 3 bases; unmatched bases: 5. This CDR3 has 13 amino acids. The CDR3 here is CAISPRDSYEQYF. As DNA, the CDR3 is TGTGCCATCAGCCCTCGGGACAGCTACGAGCAGTACTTC.

With regard to this clonotype: This clone may be a read error of a much larger clone one base away. This sequence joins TRBV30 and TRBJ1-5, with D hard to call. This CDR3 has 12 residues. CDR1 is GTSNPN, CDR2 SVGIG, per germline (reference sequence). The CDR3 loop is CAWSVGFQLQHF. The CDR3, as DNA: TGTGCCTGGAGTGTAGGGTTTCAGCTCCAGCATTTT.

About this clonotype itself: A much larger clone lies a single base off, so this may be a read error. CDR3 sequence: CAISPRLSSYNEQFF. In nucleotides, the CDR3 is TGTGCCATCAGTCCGCGACTAAGCTCCTACAATGAGCAGTTCTTC. The chain couples TRBV27 to TRBJ2-1; possible D gene TRBD2, 5 bases. CDR1 is MNHEY, CDR2 SMNVEV, per germline (reference sequence). The CDR3 loop spans 15 amino acids.

This chain connects TRBV6-1 to TRBJ1-2, with a tentative D call TRBD1 (6 bases). Trimming removed 6 bases from V and 0 bases from J, with 14 bases in between. Looked up from germline, CDR1 is MNHNS and CDR2 is SASEGT. This CDR3 spans 15 amino acids. The CDR3 loop reads CASRPGTSPNYGYTF. CDR3 nucleotide sequence: TGTGCCAGCAGACCCGGGACAAGTCCTAACTATGGCTACACCTTC.

The rearrangement uses TRBV30 and TRBJ2-3, with D perhaps TRBD1 or TRBD2 (5 bases each). V was trimmed by 5 bases and J by 4 bases, leaving 16 bases between them. Germline V gene lookup returns CDR1 GTSNPN and CDR2 SVGIG (reference sequence). The CDR3 contains 14 residues. CDR3 protein: CAWGTGWGADTQYF. CDR3 DNA: TGTGCCTGGGGGACGGGTTGGGGAGCAGATACGCAGTATTTT.

This rearrangement joins TRBV5-1 to TRBJ2-1; D gene ambiguous. Germline V gene data show CDR1 as SGHRS and CDR2 as YFSETQ. The ends were cut back, 0 bases at V and 0 bases at J, with 4 bases in the middle. The CDR3 is 14 residues long. This CDR3 is CASSLVPSYNEQFF. The CDR3 DNA reads as TGCGCCAGCAGCTTGGTCCCCTCCTACAATGAGCAGTTCTTC.

This clonotype showed up many times. The genes are TRBV11-2 and TRBJ1-1, with no clear D. This CDR3 has 14 amino acids. The germline V and J ends were trimmed by 4 bases and 5 bases, with 14 bases remaining between them. In germline, CDR1 is SGHAT, CDR2 FQNNGV. CDR3 coding DNA: TGTGCCAGCAGCTCGAGGGTTTGGGGAACTGAAGCTTTCTTT. This codes for CASSSRVWGTEAFF.

This clonotype was seen a handful of times. CDR3 loop: CASSLRQDPSYNEQFF. In nucleotides, the CDR3 is TGTGCCAGCAGTCTCCGACAGGACCCATCCTACAATGAGCAGTTCTTC. The rearrangement joins TRBV6-1 to TRBJ2-1, with TRBD1 as a possible D gene (6 bases). The V end was cut by 5 bases, the J end by 1 base, with 15 bases between. CDR1 and CDR2 (germline): MNHNS, SASEGT. This CDR3 region has 16 residues.

The chain links TRBV27 to TRBJ2-7, with 12 bases lining up with TRBD1. This CDR3 is built from 15 residues. Germline CDR1 is MNHEY and CDR2 is SMNVEV (reference sequence). With 4 bases clipped from V and 6 bases from J, the junction kept 7 bases outside the gene matches. CDR3 protein: CASSWAGQGAGEQYF. The CDR3 coding sequence is TGTGCCAGCAGTTGGGCGGGACAGGGGGCGGGCGAGCAGTACTTC.

This chain uses TRBV6-1 with TRBJ2-3; D is unclear. Germline V lookup: CDR1 MNHNS, CDR2 SASEGT. The ends were cut back, 6 bases at V and 6 bases at J, with 10 bases in the middle. The CDR3 loop spans 12 amino acids. The CDR3 DNA is TGTGCCAGCAGCCACACTACGGATACGCAGTATTTT. This gives the protein CASSHTTDTQYF.

V is TRBV20-1 and J is TRBJ2-5; D perhaps matches TRBD2 (6 bases). CDR3 size: 14 residues. Between the trimmed V and J ends, which lost 1 base and 5 bases, there was a span of 14 bases. Germline CDR1 reads DFQATT; CDR2 reads SNEGSKA (reference sequence). Here the CDR3 reads CSARGSRRVETQYF. CDR3 sequence (DNA): TGCAGTGCTAGAGGTTCCCGGAGGGTGGAGACCCAGTACTTC.

This chain joins TRBV6-6 and TRBJ1-6; the D gene is possibly TRBD1 (5 bases). Germline CDR1 and CDR2: MNHNY and SVGAGI (reference sequence). The CDR3 runs 15 residues. Trimming removed 0 bases at V and 14 bases at J, with 17 bases between. Here the CDR3 reads CASSYSSASRGTLHF. As DNA, the CDR3 is TGTGCCAGCAGTTACTCGAGTGCGTCCCGGGGGACCCTCCACTTT.

There are a few counts of this clonotype. The rearrangement joins TRBV15 to TRBJ2-6, with D possibly matching TRBD2 (7 bases). The CDR3 consists of 15 residues. Germline V gene data show CDR1 as LNHNV and CDR2 as YYDKDF (reference sequence). V lost 4 bases, J lost 4 bases, and 11 bases lay in between. In DNA, the CDR3 is TGTGCCACCAGCAACGGGGGGCTCGGGGCCAACGTCCTGACTTTC. This sequence encodes CATSNGGLGANVLTF.

The gene calls are TRBV6-5 and TRBJ2-3; D gene unclear. With 2 bases removed from V and 1 base from J, the gap between germline ends came to 16 bases. Per germline, CDR1 MNHEY and CDR2 SVGAGI. The CDR3 runs to 17 residues. CDR3 residues: CASSYLRPRVRTDTQYF. As DNA, the CDR3 is TGTGCCAGCAGTTACCTGAGACCTCGGGTCCGCACAGATACGCAGTATTTT.

The V and J genes are TRBV7-9 and TRBJ1-1; TRBD1 might be the D (5 bases). V gave up 5 bases and J gave up 5 bases, with 18 bases separating them. CDR3 length: 15 amino acids. Germline values: CDR1 SEHNR, CDR2 FQNEAQ (reference sequence). As DNA, the CDR3 is TGTGCCAGCAGCATCCAGCGGGGCGCGGGGACTGAAGCTTTCTTT. It yields the protein CASSIQRGAGTEAFF.

This clonotype was counted only a few times. The rearrangement links TRBV2 to TRBJ1-6, with D possibly TRBD1 on 5 matching bases. Germline V gene data show CDR1 as SNHLY and CDR2 as FYNNEI. V shed 8 bases and J shed 6 bases, with 11 bases lying between them. The CDR3 runs 13 residues. CDR3 protein: CASGGELNSPLHF. CDR3 in DNA: TGTGCCAGCGGGGGGGAGCTTAATTCACCCCTCCACTTT.

Only a few counts were recorded for this clonotype. The chain joins TRBV20-1 to TRBJ1-1, with 9 bases aligning to TRBD1. The CDR3 totals 13 residues. In germline, CDR1 is DFQATT, CDR2 SNEGSKA (reference sequence). V dropped 6 bases and J dropped 5; count of bases not matched to a gene: 7. CDR3 DNA: TGCAGTGCCCCGGGACAGGGTGTTACTGAAGCTTTCTTT. Its translation is CSAPGQGVTEAFF.

The chain uses TRBV7-9 and TRBJ2-1; the D gene is possibly TRBD2 (6 bases). The CDR3 extends over 13 amino acids. Trimming took off 5 bases at V and 8 bases at J, with 13 bases between the two ends. Germline loops: CDR1 SEHNR, CDR2 FQNEAQ (reference sequence). The CDR3 loop reads CASSARGDDEQFF. CDR3 nucleotides: TGTGCCAGCAGCGCACGCGGGGATGATGAGCAGTTCTTC.

The sample holds a few counts of this clonotype. The genes are TRBV28 and TRBJ1-1; maybe TRBD1 (6 bases). This CDR3 comprises 13 residues. V lost 6 bases, J lost 5 bases, and 13 bases lay in between. CDR1 is MDHEN and CDR2 is SYDVKM in the germline V gene. This CDR3 is CASSLTGKTEAFF. The CDR3 DNA follows: TGTGCCAGCAGCCTAACAGGGAAGACTGAAGCTTTCTTT.

V gene TRBV12-3 or TRBV12-4 combines with J gene TRBJ1-4, with 12 nucleotides matching TRBD1. This CDR3 is 19 amino acids long. J gave up 2 bases and V 6 bases, and 13 bases lay outside the gene matches. The CDR3 sequence: CASSTMDPGTGGTNEKLFF. The CDR3 DNA follows: TGTGCCAGCAGCACAATGGATCCCGGGACAGGGGGCACTAATGAAAAACTGTTTTTT.

This clonotype was seen more than once but under ten times. This chain uses TRBV2 with TRBJ1-4, with TRBD1 matching over 7 bases. With V trimmed by 6 bases and J by 7 bases, 8 bases remained unmatched. CDR1 SNHLY and CDR2 FYNNEI come from the germline V gene. The CDR3 covers 14 residues. DNA of the CDR3: TGTGCCAGCAGGGAACGGGACAGCTCTGAAAAACTGTTTTTT. It codes for CASRERDSSEKLFF.

This clonotype has a handful of counts. The chain recombines TRBV7-3 with TRBJ2-2; 8 positions match TRBD2. The germline CDR1 and CDR2 sequences are SGHTA and FQGTGA. Losses at the gene ends were 5 bases for V and 6 bases for J; bases not matched to a gene: 14. The CDR3 sequence is 17 residues long. The CDR3 spells CASSRTREAGESGELFF. The DNA of the CDR3 is TGTGCCAGCAGCAGGACTAGGGAAGCGGGAGAATCCGGGGAGCTGTTTTTT.

On this clonotype: This sequence may be a read error, since a much larger clone differs from it by one base. The CDR3 DNA follows: TGTGCCAGCAGCTTAGACAGGGGGGCTTTGGAGACCCAGTACTTC. Residues: CASSLDRGALETQYF. The J gene is TRBJ2-5, the V gene TRBV7-2, with 8 bases lining up with TRBD1. Looked up from germline, CDR1 is SGHTA and CDR2 is FQGNSA. The CDR3 runs 15 residues. V lost 1 base to trimming and J lost 5 bases; unmatched junction nucleotides: 6.

Many counts were recorded for this clonotype. The J gene is TRBJ1-1, the V gene TRBV28; a possible D gene is TRBD1 (5 bases). Trimming pared 7 bases from V and 7 bases from J, leaving 13 bases between. The CDR3 has 12 amino acids. Germline-derived CDR1 and CDR2 are MDHEN and SYDVKM. The CDR3, as DNA: TGTGCCAGCACCAACGGGGGATTTGAAGCTTTCTTT. This codes for CASTNGGFEAFF.

This clonotype was detected ten times or more. The rearrangement joins TRBV12-3 or TRBV12-4 to TRBJ2-1, with TRBD2 matching 8 bases. The length of the CDR3 is 14 residues. With V trimmed by 5 bases and J by 9 bases, 9 bases remained unmatched. The CDR3 reads CASSGGSGTSEQFF. The CDR3, as DNA: TGTGCCAGCAGTGGGGGATCTGGGACTAGTGAGCAGTTCTTC.